This TCR beta chain emerged from a study of CD8+ T cells in alopecia areata. Findings and limits, study-wide: Scalp clonality, along with expanded CD8+ clones among the top 100, was significantly decreased by tofacitinib. How baseline CD8+ expansion relates to response remains uncertain (there was one nonresponder).

Documented treatment: oral pan-JAK inhibitor, 5-10 mg twice daily. Samples from alopecia areata patients were lesional scalp punch biopsies and peripheral blood. As to this clone: No antigen is known for it.

V lost 6 bases, J lost 2 bases, and 11 bases lay in between. This CDR3 comprises 13 residues. Looked up from germline, CDR1 is KGHSH and CDR2 is LQKENI. After isolation, RNA underwent reverse transcription to generate cDNA as the sequencing template. TCRdb keeps only in-frame clones here, not all; method: immunoSEQ multiplex PCR. The table includes approximately 210,000 clones, approximately 40% detected once. The specimen comprised CD4+ T cells sorted from blood, sampled at approximately week 37, from a patient treated with tofacitinib. The chain carries TRBV18 and TRBJ2-7, with D perhaps given as TRBD1 or TRBD2 (5 bases each). The clonotype comes from a human donor with alopecia areata. The CDR3 spells CASSWDGTYEQYF. CDR3 nucleotides: TGTGCCAGCTCCTGGGACGGCACCTACGAGCAGTACTTC.